The clone carrying this TCR beta chain has just a few counts. The antigen is undetermined. TCRdb re-analysed the 5' RACE reads in MiXCR, keeping a single row per CDR3 protein. The repertoire has under 450,000 distinct CDR3 sequences, 23% of them found once; the top ten carry about an eighth. These data originate in a study of T-cell memory formation after mild COVID-19. General observations from the study: Some clones that responded turned up in pre-infection memory, which suggests that cross-reactive memory joined in.

The sequenced sample consisted of PBMCs or a T cell subset sorted from them (not recorded which). The sequence was obtained from an adult woman who had mild COVID-19 (a few samples of this study predate the infection). Cell type and time point are not known.

CDR3 DNA sequence: TGTGCCAGCAGCCTGACAGGAGACCCCTACGAGCAGTACTTC. It encodes CASSLTGDPYEQYF. The chain has TRBV6-6 and TRBJ2-7; D is perhaps TRBD1 (6 bases). The germline V gene has CDR1 MNHNY and CDR2 SVGAGI (reference sequence). CDR3 length: 14 amino acids. Deletions cut 6 bases from V and 2 bases from J, with 14 bases between.